This TCR beta chain comes out of a study of chemoradiotherapy in HPV16-positive cancers. The ends were cut back, 0 bases at V and 4 bases at J, with 15 bases in the middle. This CDR3 is built from 16 residues. Looked up from germline, CDR1 is LNHNV and CDR2 is YYDKDF (reference sequence). The assay was immunoSEQ multiplex PCR, and TCRdb's table has in-frame clones only and misses some. This sample yields 9,000 to 13,000 clones, of which 90% to 95% are seen a single time; under 2% belongs to the top ten. The starting material was blood, obtained from a patient who underwent chemoradiotherapy. This chain joins TRBV15 and TRBJ2-5; D is perhaps TRBD2 (7 bases). The clonotype was recovered from a human donor with HPV-associated anogenital cancer. CDR3 residues: CATSRDPVGGPETQYF. The CDR3 region has the DNA TGTGCCACCAGCAGAGATCCGGTGGGGGGGCCAGAGACCCAGTACTTC.